The next 3 T cell receptor beta chains were all read from a single sample in a study of cytomegalovirus exposure and HLA in healthy donors. The PCR was carried out with 60 Vbeta primers and 13 Jbeta primers. TCRdb's copy holds only in-frame clones and misses some; the assay was immunoSEQ multiplex PCR. The sample has about 140,000 clones; around 80% are singletons. Material: PBMCs. The source is a young man in good health and CMV-seropositive.

Only a few counts were recorded for this clone. The chain uses TRBV5-1 and TRBJ2-2, with 10 positions matching TRBD2. The CDR3 extends over 15 amino acids. Germline loops: CDR1 SGHRS, CDR2 YFSETQ. J gave up 3 bases and V 3 bases, and 2 bases lay outside the gene matches. The chain's CDR3 is CASSSLAGDTGELFF. In DNA form, the CDR3 reads TGCGCCAGCAGCTCTCTAGCGGGGGACACCGGGGAGCTGTTTTTT.

This clone was observed once. The chain recombines TRBV5-4 with TRBJ1-1; D is perhaps TRBD1 (5 bases). The CDR3 length is 15 residues. In germline, CDR1 is SGHNT, CDR2 YYREEE (reference sequence). The germline V and J ends were trimmed by 6 bases and 1 base, with 16 bases remaining between them. This chain's CDR3 is CASTTGEGWNTEAFF. CDR3 nucleotides: TGTGCCAGCACCACCGGGGAGGGGTGGAACACTGAAGCTTTCTTT. The full variable domain, with the rest looked up from reference TRBV5-4 and TRBJ1-1, is ETGVTQSPTHLIKTRGQQVTLRCSSQSGHNTVSWYQQALGQGPQFIFQYYREEENGRGNFPPRFSGLQFPNYSSELNVNALELDDSALYLCASTTGEGWNTEAFFGQGTRLTVV.

This sequence joins TRBV19 and TRBJ1-2; 7 bases line up with TRBD1. Germline CDR1 and CDR2: LNHDA and SQIVND (reference sequence). CDR3 length equals 17 residues. J gave up 4 bases and V 5 bases, and 16 bases lay outside the gene matches. Here the CDR3 reads CASSWTGKVVIGYGYTF. The CDR3 nucleotides read TGTGCCAGTAGTTGGACAGGAAAGGTGGTGATCGGCTATGGCTACACCTTC.